This entry describes one T cell receptor beta chain. What it binds is unknown. The length of the CDR3 is 14 residues. The V gene end was trimmed by 2 bases and the J gene end by 6 bases; junction bases not matched to a gene: 6. This record comes from a study of siplizumab effects on memory and regulatory T cells. Study-level findings and limits: On average, roughly 69% of mappable alloreactive CD4+ clones were Treg-derived under siplizumab, against about 25% in controls.

The assay covered 75,000 to 100,000 TCR templates per sample. Here immunoSEQ multiplex PCR was the method, and the copy in TCRdb shows in-frame clones only, minus some. Of approximately 15,000 clones in the sample, 35% to 45% were seen once. Cocultured for roughly 6 days at 37°C were the mixed lymphocyte reaction cells. CFSE was used to stain responder PBMCs and Violet Dye to stain stimulator PBMCs, which were then pooled 1:1. The source material was CFSE-low (dividing) CD4+ T cells sorted from an allogeneic mixed lymphocyte reaction. The chain couples TRBV6-7 to TRBJ2-7, with 8 nucleotides matching TRBD1. TRBV6-7 is known as an ORF, though its function is uncertain. The sequence was collected from a human donor in good health; the cells came from an allogeneic mixed lymphocyte reaction. Some clones in this sample may be carry-over from other donors' samples. CDR3 DNA: TGTGCCAGCAGTTACAAGCAGGGGGCGGTCGAGCAGTACTTC. Amino acids: CASSYKQGAVEQYF.